Described below is a single T cell receptor (beta chain) sequence and its context. Using the 5' RACE reads, TCRdb records one entry per CDR3 protein without DNA. The table for this sample gives about 460,000 distinct CDR3 sequences. This specimen belongs to a study of T cells expressing NK-cell markers. This CDR3 has 14 amino acids. Per the germline V gene, CDR1 is SNHLY and CDR2 is FYNNEI. What was sequenced was blood T cells: a sorted CD56 or NKG2C T cell subset, CD4+ or CD8+ T cells, or bulk PBMC T cells (not recorded which). V and J are TRBV2 and TRBJ2-1; TCRdb names TRBD1, which stays unverified in the absence of DNA. This receptor was identified in a woman between 50 and 59 years old in good health. CDR3 amino acids: CASCRDVFPNEQFF. Full variable domain (remainder filled in from reference TRBV2 and TRBJ2-1): EPEVTQTPSHQVTQMGQEVILRCVPISNHLYFYWYRQILGQKVEFLVSFYNNEISEKSEIFDDQFSVERPDGSNFTLKIRSTKLEDSAMYFCASCRDVFPNEQFFGPGTRLTVL.